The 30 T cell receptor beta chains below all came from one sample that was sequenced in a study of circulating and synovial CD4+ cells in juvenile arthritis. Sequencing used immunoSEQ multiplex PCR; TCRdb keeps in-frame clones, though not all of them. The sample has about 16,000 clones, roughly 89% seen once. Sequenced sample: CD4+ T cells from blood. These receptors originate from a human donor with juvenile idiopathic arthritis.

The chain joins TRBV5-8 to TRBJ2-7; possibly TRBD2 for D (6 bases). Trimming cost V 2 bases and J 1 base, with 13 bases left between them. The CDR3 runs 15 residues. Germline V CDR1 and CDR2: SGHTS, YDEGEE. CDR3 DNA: TGTGCCAGCAGCTTAGAGGGAGGTCGGTCCTACGAGCAGTACTTC. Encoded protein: CASSLEGGRSYEQYF.

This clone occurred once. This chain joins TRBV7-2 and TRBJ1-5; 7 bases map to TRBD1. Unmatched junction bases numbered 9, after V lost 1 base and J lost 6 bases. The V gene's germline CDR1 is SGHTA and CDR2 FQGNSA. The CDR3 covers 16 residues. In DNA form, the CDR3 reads TGTGCCAGCAGCTTAGGTATGGCAGGGGGAGGTCAGCCCCAGCATTTT. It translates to CASSLGMAGGGQPQHF.

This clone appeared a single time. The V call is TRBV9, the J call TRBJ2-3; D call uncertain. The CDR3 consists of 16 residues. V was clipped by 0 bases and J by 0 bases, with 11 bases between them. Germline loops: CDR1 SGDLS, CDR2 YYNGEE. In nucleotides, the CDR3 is TGTGCCAGCAGCGTAGCTGTGGTCGGTAGCACAGATACGCAGTATTTT. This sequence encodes CASSVAVVGSTDTQYF.

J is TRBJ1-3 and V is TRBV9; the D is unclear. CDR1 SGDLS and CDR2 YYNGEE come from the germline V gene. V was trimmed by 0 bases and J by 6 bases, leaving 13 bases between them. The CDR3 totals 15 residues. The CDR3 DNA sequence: TGTGCCAGCAGCGTAGAAGCGGGTCATGCAAACACCATATATTTT. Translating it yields CASSVEAGHANTIYF.

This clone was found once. This CDR3 is CASSTSGWGHGYTF. CDR3 DNA sequence: TGTGCCAGCAGCACTAGCGGTTGGGGACACGGCTACACCTTC. The J gene is TRBJ1-2, the V gene TRBV7-2; D might be TRBD1 (6 bases). CDR3 length: 14 residues. Germline V gene sequence: CDR1 SGHTA, CDR2 FQGNSA. Trimming removed 5 bases from V and 8 bases from J, with 18 bases in between.

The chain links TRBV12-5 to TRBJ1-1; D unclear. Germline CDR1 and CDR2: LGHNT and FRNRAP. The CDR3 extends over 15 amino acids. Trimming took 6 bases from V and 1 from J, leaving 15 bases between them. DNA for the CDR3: TGTGCTAGTGGCCGGTTGGTAACAGAGAACACTGAAGCTTTCTTT. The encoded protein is CASGRLVTENTEAFF.

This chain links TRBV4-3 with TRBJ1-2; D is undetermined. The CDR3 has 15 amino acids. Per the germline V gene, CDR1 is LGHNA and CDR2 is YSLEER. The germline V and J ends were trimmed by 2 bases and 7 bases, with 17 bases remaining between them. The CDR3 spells CASSQQAGGVSGYTF. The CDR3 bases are TGCGCCAGCAGCCAACAGGCGGGCGGGGTTAGTGGCTACACCTTC.

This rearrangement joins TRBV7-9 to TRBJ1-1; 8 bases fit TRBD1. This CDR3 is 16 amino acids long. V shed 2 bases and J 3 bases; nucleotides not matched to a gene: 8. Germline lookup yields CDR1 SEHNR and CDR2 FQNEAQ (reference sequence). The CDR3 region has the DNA TGTGCCAGCAGCTTATTGAAAGGGACAGGAGACACTGAAGCTTTCTTT. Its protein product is CASSLLKGTGDTEAFF.

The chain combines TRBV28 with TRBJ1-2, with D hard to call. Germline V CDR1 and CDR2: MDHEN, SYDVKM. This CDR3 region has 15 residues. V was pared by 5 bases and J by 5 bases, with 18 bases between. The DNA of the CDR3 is TGTGCCAGCAGTGCCGGAACCCTAGACTCTTATGGCTACACCTTC. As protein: CASSAGTLDSYGYTF.

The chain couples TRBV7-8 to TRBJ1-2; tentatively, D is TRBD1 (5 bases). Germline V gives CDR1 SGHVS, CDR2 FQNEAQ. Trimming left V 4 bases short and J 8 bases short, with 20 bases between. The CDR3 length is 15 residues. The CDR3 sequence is CASSSPERGLGGYTF. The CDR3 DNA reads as TGTGCCAGCAGCTCACCGGAGCGGGGGTTGGGGGGCTACACCTTC.

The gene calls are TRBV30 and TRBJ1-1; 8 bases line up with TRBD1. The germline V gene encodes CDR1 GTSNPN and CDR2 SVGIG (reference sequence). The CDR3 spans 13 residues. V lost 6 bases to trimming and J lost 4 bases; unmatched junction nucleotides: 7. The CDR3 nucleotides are TGTGCCTGTTGCGGAGACAGGGGCACTGAAGCTTTCTTT. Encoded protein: CACCGDRGTEAFF. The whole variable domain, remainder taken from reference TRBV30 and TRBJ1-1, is SQTIHQWPATLVQPVGSPLSLECTVEGTSNPNLYWYRQAAGRGLQLLFYSVGIGQISSEVPQNLSASRPQDRQFILSSKKLLLSDSGFYLCACCGDRGTEAFFGQGTRLTVV.

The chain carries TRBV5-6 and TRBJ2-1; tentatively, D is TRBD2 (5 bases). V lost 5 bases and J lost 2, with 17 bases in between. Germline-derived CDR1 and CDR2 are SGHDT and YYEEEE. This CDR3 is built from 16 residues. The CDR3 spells CASRSEGKRTYNEQFF. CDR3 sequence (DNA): TGTGCCAGCAGGAGCGAGGGCAAACGAACCTACAATGAGCAGTTCTTC.

The DNA for the CDR3 is TGTGCCAGCAGCGTAGATCCGACAGGGTCTTATGGCTACACCTTC. Protein: CASSVDPTGSYGYTF. The chain employs TRBV9 and TRBJ1-2; 7 bases are shared with TRBD1. The CDR3 extends over 15 amino acids. Trimming cost V 0 bases and J 5 bases; bases outside gene matches: 7. Germline V gene sequence: CDR1 SGDLS, CDR2 YYNGEE.

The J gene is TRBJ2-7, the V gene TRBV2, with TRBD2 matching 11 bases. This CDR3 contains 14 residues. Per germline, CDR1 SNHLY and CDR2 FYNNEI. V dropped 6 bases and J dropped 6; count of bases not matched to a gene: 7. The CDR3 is CASREGLAASEQYF. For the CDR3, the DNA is TGTGCCAGCAGGGAGGGACTAGCGGCCAGCGAGCAGTACTTC.

CDR3 residues: CASSYSSEGGYGYTF. The CDR3 DNA is TGTGCCAGCAGTTACTCGAGCGAGGGAGGATATGGCTACACCTTC. The genes are TRBV6-5 and TRBJ1-2, with D hard to call. Trimming pared 0 bases from V and 5 bases from J, leaving 13 bases between. The germline V gene has CDR1 MNHEY and CDR2 SVGAGI. The CDR3 length is 15 residues.

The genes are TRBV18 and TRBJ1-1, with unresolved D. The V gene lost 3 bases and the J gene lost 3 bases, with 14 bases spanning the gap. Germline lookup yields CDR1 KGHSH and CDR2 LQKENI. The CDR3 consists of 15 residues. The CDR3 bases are TGTGCCAGCTCACCGTTTGAGGAGACCTACACTGAAGCTTTCTTT. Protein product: CASSPFEETYTEAFF.

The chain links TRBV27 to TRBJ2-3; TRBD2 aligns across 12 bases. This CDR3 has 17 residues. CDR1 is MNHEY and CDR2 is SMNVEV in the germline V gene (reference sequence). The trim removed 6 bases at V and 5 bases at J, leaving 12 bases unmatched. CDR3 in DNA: TGTGCCAGCAGCTACAAAGGACTAGCGGGATCTGTAGATACGCAGTATTTT. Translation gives CASSYKGLAGSVDTQYF.

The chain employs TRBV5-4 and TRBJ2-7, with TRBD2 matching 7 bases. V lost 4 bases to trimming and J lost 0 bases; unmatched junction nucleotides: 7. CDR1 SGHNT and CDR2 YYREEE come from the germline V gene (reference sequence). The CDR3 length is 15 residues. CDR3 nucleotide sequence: TGTGCCAGCAGCCCCGCTAGCGGTAGCTCCTACGAGCAGTACTTC. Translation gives CASSPASGSSYEQYF.

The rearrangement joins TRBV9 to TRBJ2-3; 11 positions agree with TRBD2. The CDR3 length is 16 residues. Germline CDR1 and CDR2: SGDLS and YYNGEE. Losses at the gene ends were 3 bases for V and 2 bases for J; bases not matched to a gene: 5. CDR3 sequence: CASSDVAGGITDTQYF. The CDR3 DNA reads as TGTGCCAGCAGCGACGTAGCGGGAGGGATCACAGATACGCAGTATTTT.

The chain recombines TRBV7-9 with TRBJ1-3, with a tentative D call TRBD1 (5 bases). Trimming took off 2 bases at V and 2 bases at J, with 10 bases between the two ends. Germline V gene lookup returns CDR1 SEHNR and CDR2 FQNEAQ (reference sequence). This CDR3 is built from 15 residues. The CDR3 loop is CASSLQGLAGNTIYF. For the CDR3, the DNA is TGTGCCAGCAGCTTACAGGGACTCGCTGGAAACACCATATATTTT.

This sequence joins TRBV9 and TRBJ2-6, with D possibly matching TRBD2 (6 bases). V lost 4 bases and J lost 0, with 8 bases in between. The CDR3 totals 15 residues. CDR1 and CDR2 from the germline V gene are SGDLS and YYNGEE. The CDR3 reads CASSRGLSGANVLTF. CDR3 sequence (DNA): TGTGCCAGCAGCAGGGGACTCTCTGGGGCCAACGTCCTGACTTTC.

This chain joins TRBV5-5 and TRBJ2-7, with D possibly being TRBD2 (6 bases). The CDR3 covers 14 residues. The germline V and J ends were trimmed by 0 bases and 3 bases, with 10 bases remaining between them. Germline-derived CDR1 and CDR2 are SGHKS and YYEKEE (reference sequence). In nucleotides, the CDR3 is TGTGCCAGCAGCTTGGCTAGCGCGAACTACGAGCAGTACTTC. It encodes CASSLASANYEQYF.

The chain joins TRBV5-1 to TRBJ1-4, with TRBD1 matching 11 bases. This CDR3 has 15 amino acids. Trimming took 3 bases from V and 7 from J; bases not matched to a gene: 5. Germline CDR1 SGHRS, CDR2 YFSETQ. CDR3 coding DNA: TGCGCCAGCAGCTCTCCGGGACAGGGGGGTGAAAAACTGTTTTTT. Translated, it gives CASSSPGQGGEKLFF.

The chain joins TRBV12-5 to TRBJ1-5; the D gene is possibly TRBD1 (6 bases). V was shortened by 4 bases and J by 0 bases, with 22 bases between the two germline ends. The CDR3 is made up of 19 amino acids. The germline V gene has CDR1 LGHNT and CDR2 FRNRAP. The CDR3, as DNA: TGTGCTAGTGGTTCGATATATGGGGGGGGCAGGAATAGCAATCAGCCCCAGCATTTT. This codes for CASGSIYGGGRNSNQPQHF.

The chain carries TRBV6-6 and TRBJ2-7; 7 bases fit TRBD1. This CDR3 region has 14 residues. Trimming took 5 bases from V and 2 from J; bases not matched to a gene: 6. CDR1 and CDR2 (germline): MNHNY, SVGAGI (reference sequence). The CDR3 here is CASSRDRATYEQYF. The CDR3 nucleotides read TGTGCCAGCAGTCGCGACAGGGCCACCTACGAGCAGTACTTC.

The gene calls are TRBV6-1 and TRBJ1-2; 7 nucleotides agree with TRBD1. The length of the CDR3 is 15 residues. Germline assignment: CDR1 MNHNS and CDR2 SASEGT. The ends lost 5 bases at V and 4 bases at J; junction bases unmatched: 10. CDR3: CASSISGTESYGYTF. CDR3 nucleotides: TGTGCCAGCAGTATCTCTGGGACAGAGAGCTATGGCTACACCTTC.

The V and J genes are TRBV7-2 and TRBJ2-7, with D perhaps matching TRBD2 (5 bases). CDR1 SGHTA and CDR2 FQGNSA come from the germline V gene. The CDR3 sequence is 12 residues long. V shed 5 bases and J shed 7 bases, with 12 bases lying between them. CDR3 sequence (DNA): TGTGCCAGCAGCCTCGACTCGGGAGAGCAGTACTTC. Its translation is CASSLDSGEQYF.

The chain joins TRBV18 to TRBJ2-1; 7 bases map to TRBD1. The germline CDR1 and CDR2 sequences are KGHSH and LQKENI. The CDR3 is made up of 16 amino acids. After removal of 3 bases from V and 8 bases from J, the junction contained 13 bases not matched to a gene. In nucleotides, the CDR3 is TGTGCCAGCTCACCGCAACCTGGGACAGTTAAGGATGAGCAGTTCTTC. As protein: CASSPQPGTVKDEQFF.

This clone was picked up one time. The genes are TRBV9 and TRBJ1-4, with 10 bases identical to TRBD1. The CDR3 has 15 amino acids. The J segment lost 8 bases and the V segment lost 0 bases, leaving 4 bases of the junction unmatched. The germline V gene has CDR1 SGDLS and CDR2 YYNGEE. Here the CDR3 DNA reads TGTGCCAGCAGCGTAGGCCCGGGACAGGGGGAAAAACTGTTTTTT. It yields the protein CASSVGPGQGEKLFF.

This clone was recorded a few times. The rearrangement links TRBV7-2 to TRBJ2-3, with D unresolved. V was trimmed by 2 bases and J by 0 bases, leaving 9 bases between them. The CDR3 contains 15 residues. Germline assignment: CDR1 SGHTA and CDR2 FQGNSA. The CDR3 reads CASSLYQASTDTQYF. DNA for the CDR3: TGTGCCAGCAGCTTATACCAGGCGAGCACAGATACGCAGTATTTT.